This T cell receptor beta chain is from a study of OX40 agonist ivuxolimab in advanced cancers. Turning to the study itself: Each dose-escalation patient presented with hepatocellular carcinoma, melanoma, renal cell or head and neck cancer. Anti-PD-1, anti-PD-L1 or anti-CTLA-4 therapy given earlier was allowed, and approximately 43% had some. Study-wide points: Several nonresponders also turned out to have low normalized T-cell clonal expansion.

Sequencing was performed with immunoSEQ multiplex PCR; in TCRdb, only in-frame clones are kept and a portion is missing. The table has approximately 79,000 clones, 94% seen once. Excluded were patients having autoimmune disease history or systemic immunosuppression. This clone was picked up one time. Its specificity is not known. Germline V gene data show CDR1 as MNHEY and CDR2 as SVGAGI. This CDR3 region has 15 residues. V gave up 2 bases and J gave up 2 bases; unmatched junction bases: 3. Specimen: CD4+ or CD8+ T cells sorted from blood, collected in a trial of the OX40 agonist ivuxolimab. The chain links TRBV6-5 to TRBJ2-7; TRBD1 matches 10 bases. This sequence originates from an adult with an advanced solid tumor such as melanoma, head and neck, liver or kidney cancer. CDR3 protein: CASSYGGQGAYEQYF. The CDR3 region has the DNA TGTGCCAGCAGTTACGGAGGACAGGGGGCCTACGAGCAGTACTTC.